The entry below describes one TCR beta chain. Its matching antigen is unknown. J lost 1 base, V lost 4 bases, and 6 bases had no gene match. This CDR3 contains 14 residues. Germline-derived CDR1 and CDR2 are SQVTM and ANQGSEA. PBMCs were cryopreserved, and roughly 2 micrograms of genomic DNA from them went into TCR beta libraries. The sample comes from a study of cytotoxic CD8 clonotypes in ibrutinib-treated CLL. General study points: Clonality grew at ibrutinib response; at progression, it decreased back toward baseline.

The targeted sequencing depth was 1 in 200,000 to 1 in 1 million T cells. TCRdb's table, derived via immunoSEQ multiplex PCR, lists solely in-frame clones and lacks some. The data show 100,000 to 150,000 clones, approximately 85% seen once. The receptor was isolated from a human donor with chronic lymphocytic leukemia. The V and J genes are TRBV29-1 and TRBJ2-7, with TRBD1 identical over 8 bases. Sequenced material: PBMCs, taken after 24 months of ibrutinib treatment. The CDR3 loop reads CSVALGTGSYEQYF. The CDR3, as DNA: TGCAGCGTTGCCCTCGGGACAGGTTCCTACGAGCAGTACTTC.